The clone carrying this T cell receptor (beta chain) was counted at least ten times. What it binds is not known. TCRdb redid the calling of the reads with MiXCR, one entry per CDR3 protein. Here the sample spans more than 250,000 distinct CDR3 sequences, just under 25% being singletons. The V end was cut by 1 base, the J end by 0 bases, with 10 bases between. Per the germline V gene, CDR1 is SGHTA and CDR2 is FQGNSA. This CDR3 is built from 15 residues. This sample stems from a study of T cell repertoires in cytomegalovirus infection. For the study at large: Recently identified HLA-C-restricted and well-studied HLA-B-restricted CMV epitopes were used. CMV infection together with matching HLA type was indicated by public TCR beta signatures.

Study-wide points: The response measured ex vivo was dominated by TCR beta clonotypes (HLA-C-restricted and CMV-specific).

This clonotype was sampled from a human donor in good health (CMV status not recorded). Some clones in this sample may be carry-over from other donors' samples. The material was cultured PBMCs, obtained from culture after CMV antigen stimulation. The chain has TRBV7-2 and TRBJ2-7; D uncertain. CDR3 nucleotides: TGTGCCAGCAGCTTAGACCAGTGGAGCTCCTACGAGCAGTACTTC. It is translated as CASSLDQWSSYEQYF.